This record concerns one TCR beta chain sequence. Its matching antigen is unknown. CD45RO-negative, CCR7-selected cells formed the naive CD8 fraction, which excluded terminally differentiated effector memory CD45RA+ cells. Every donor was a Caucasian adult from Nashville, Tennessee. This entry belongs to a study of shared clonotypes between healthy human individuals. Findings and caveats of the study: The study sampled only blood, and tissue repertoires likely differ. For naive CD4 cells, 5% to 6.5% of clonotypes were shared across a few donors.

The germline V gene has CDR1 SGDLS and CDR2 YYNGEE. Deletions cut 2 bases from V and 0 bases from J, with 9 bases between. CDR3 length: 15 residues. TCRdb keeps only in-frame clones here, not all; method: immunoSEQ multiplex PCR. The table includes hundreds of thousands of clones, 95% to 97% detected once. Sequencing used naive CD8+ T cells sorted from blood. The source is a woman aged 25-40 years in good health. This chain uses TRBV9 with TRBJ2-1, with a possible D match to TRBD2 (5 bases). Here the CDR3 DNA reads TGTGCCAGCAGCGTTAGCGCTAGCTCCTACAATGAGCAGTTCTTC. Its translation is CASSVSASSYNEQFF.